The sequence of this T cell receptor (beta chain) was determined in a study of T cell repertoires in cytomegalovirus infection. Study summary: Alongside well-studied HLA-B-restricted CMV epitopes, recently identified HLA-C-restricted CMV epitopes were also used. Public TCR beta signature analysis indicated the presence of both CMV infection and matching HLA type.

In germline, CDR1 is SEHNR, CDR2 FQNEAQ (reference sequence). The CDR3 has 14 residues. Between the trimmed V and J ends, which lost 2 bases and 1 base, there was a span of 8 bases. Findings of the study overall: The ex vivo response was dominated by HLA-C-restricted CMV-specific TCR beta clonotypes.

This clonotype was seen many times. Its antigen is not identified. TCRdb reanalysed the reads using MiXCR and keeps one entry per CDR3 protein. The table shows 600,000 to 700,000 distinct CDR3 sequences, with around 30% occurring only once. The V gene is TRBV7-9, the J gene TRBJ1-1; D unresolved. Sequenced material: cultured PBMCs, taken from culture after CMV antigen stimulation. This clonotype was sampled from a human donor in good health (CMV status not recorded). Some clones in this sample may be carry-over from other donors' samples. The CDR3 sequence: CASSLMSANTEAFF. The DNA for the CDR3 is TGTGCCAGCAGCTTAATGTCAGCGAACACTGAAGCTTTCTTT.